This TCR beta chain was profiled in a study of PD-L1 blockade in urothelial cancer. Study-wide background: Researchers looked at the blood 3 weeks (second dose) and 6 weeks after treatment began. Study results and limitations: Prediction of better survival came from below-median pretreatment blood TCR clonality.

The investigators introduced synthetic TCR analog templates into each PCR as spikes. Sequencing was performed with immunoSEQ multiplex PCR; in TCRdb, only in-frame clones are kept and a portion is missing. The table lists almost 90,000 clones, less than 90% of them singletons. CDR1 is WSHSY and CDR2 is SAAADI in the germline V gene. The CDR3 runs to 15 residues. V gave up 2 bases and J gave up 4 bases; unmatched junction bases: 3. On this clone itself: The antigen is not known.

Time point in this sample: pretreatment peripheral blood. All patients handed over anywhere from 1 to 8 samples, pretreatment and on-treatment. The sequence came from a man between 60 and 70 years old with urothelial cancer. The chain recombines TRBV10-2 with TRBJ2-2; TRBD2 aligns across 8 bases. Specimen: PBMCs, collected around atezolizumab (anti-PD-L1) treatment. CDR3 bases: TGCGCCAGCAGTGAGGGCCTAGCGGGCACCGGGGAGCTGTTTTTT. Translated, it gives CASSEGLAGTGELFF.